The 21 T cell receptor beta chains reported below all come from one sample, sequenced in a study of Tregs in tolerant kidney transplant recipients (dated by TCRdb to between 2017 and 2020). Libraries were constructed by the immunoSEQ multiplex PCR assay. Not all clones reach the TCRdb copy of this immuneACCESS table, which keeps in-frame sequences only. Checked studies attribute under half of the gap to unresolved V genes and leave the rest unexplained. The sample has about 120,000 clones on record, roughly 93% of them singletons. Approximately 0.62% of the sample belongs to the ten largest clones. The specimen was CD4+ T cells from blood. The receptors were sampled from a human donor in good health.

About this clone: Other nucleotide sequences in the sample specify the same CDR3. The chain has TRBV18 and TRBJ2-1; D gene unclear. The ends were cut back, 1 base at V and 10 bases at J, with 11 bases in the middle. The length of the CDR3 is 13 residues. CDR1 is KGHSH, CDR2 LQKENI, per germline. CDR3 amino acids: CASSPRLAQEQFF. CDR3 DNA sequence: TGTGCCAGCTCACCACGTCTTGCACAAGAGCAGTTCTTC.

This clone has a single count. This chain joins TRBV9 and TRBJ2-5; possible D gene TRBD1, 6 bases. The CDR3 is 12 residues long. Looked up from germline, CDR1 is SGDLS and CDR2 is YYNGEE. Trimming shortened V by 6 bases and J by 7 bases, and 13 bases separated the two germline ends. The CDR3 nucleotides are TGTGCCAGCAACAGGGAGTTCGGGACCCAGTACTTC. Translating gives CASNREFGTQYF.

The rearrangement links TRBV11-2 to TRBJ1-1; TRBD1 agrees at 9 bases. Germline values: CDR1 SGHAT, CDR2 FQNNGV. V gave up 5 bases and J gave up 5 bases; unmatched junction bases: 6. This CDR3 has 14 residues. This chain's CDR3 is CASSTRTGETEAFF. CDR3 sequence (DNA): TGTGCCAGCAGCACACGGACAGGGGAAACTGAAGCTTTCTTT.

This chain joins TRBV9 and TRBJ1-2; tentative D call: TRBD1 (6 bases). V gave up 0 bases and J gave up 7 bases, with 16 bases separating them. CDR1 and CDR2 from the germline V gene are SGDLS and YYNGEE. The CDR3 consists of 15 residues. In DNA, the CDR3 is TGTGCCAGCAGCGTAGCGGGACACCATTCGGGTGGCTACACCTTC. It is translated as CASSVAGHHSGGYTF. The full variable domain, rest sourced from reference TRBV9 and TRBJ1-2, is DSGVTQTPKHLITATGQRVTLRCSPRSGDLSVYWYQQSLDQGLQFLIQYYNGEERAKGNILERFSAQQFPDLHSELNLSSLELGDSALYFCASSVAGHHSGGYTFGSGTRLTVV.

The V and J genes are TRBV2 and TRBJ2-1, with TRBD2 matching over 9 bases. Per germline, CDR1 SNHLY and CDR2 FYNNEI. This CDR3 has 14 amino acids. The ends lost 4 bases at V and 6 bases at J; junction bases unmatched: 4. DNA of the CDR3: TGTGCCAGCAGTGGAGGACTAGCGTCCAATGAGCAGTTCTTC. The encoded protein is CASSGGLASNEQFF.

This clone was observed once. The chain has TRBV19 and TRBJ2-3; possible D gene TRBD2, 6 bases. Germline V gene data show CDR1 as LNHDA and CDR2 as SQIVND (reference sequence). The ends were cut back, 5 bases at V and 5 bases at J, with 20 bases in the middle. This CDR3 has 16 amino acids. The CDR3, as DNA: TGTGCCAGTAGTGGATTTGGGGGAGGTGTGAAAGATACGCAGTATTTT. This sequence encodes CASSGFGGGVKDTQYF.

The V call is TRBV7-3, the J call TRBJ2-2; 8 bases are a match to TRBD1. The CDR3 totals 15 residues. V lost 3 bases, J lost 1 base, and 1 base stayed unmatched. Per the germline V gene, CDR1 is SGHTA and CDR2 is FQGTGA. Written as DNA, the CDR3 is TGTGCCAGCAGCTTCGGACAGGGGAACACCGGGGAGCTGTTTTTT. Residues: CASSFGQGNTGELFF.

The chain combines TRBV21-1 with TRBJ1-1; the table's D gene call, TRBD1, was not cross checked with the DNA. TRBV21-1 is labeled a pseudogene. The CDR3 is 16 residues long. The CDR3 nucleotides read TGTGCCAGCAGCAAAGGAAGGAGCAGGGGGAACACTGAAGCTTTCTTT. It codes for CASSKGRSRGNTEAFF.

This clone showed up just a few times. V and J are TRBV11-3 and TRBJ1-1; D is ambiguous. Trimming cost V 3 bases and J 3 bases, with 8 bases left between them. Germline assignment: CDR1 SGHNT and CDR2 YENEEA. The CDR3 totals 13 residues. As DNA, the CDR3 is TGTGCCAGCAGCTTTAATACTCACACTGAAGCTTTCTTT. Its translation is CASSFNTHTEAFF. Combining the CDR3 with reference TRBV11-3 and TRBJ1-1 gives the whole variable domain EAGVVQSPRYKIIEKKQPVAFWCNPISGHNTLYWYLQNLGQGPELLIRYENEEAVDDSQLPKDRFSAERLKGVDSTLKIQPAELGDSAVYLCASSFNTHTEAFFGQGTRLTVV.

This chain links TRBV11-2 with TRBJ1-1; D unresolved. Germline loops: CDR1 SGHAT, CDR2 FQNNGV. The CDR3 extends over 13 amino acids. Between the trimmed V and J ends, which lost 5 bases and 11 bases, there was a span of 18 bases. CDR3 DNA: TGTGCCAGCAGCCCAGAGGATTTGGGGAACGCTTTCTTT. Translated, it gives CASSPEDLGNAFF.

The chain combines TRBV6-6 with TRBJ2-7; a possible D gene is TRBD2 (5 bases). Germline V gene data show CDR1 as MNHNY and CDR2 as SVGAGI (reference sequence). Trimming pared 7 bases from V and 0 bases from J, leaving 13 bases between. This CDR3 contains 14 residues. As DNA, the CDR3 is TGTGCCAGCACCGGACTTGACAACTCCTACGAGCAGTACTTC. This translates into CASTGLDNSYEQYF.

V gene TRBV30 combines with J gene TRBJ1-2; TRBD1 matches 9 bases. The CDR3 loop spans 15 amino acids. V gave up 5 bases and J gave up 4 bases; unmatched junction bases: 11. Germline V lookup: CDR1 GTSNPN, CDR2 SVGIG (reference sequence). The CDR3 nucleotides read TGTGCCTGGCTACCGGGACAGGGAATTCTCTATGGCTACACCTTC. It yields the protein CAWLPGQGILYGYTF.

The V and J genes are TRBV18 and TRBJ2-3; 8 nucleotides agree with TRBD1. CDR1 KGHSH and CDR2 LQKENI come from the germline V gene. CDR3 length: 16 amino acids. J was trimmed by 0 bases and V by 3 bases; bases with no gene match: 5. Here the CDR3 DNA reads TGTGCCAGCTCACCGACAGGGGCGGCGAGCACAGATACGCAGTATTTT. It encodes CASSPTGAASTDTQYF. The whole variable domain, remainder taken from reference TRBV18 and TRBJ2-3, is NAGVMQNPRHLVRRRGQEARLRCSPMKGHSHVYWYRQLPEEGLKFMVYLQKENIIDESGMPKERFSAEFPKEGPSILRIQQVVRGDSAAYFCASSPTGAASTDTQYFGPGTRLTVL.

For the CDR3, the DNA is TGTGCCAGCAGTTACAGGAAAACCGGGGCCAACGTCCTGACTTTC. Its translation is CASSYRKTGANVLTF. The J gene is TRBJ2-6, the V gene TRBV25-1, with D maybe TRBD1 (5 bases). Germline values: CDR1 MGHDK, CDR2 SYGVNS. The V and J ends lost 5 bases and 4 bases respectively, with 12 bases between them. CDR3 length equals 15 residues.

CDR3 residues: CAATNNLALGNTIYF. Here the CDR3 DNA reads TGTGCAGCCACAAATAACCTAGCCCTCGGAAACACCATATATTTT. This rearrangement joins TRBV19 to TRBJ1-3; D is uncertain. Germline V gene data show CDR1 as LNHDA and CDR2 as SQIVND (reference sequence). This CDR3 contains 15 residues.

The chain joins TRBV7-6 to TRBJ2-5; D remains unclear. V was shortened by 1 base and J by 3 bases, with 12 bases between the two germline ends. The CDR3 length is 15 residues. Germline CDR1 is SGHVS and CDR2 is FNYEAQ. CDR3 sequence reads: CASSLEPHREETQYF. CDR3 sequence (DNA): TGTGCCAGCAGCTTAGAACCGCACCGGGAAGAGACCCAGTACTTC.

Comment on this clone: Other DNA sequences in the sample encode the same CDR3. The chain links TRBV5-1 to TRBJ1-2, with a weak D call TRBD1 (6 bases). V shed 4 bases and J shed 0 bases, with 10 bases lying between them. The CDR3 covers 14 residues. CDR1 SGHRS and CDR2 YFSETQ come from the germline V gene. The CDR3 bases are TGCGCCAGCAGCCTGCAGGGGTCTAACTATGGCTACACCTTC. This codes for CASSLQGSNYGYTF.

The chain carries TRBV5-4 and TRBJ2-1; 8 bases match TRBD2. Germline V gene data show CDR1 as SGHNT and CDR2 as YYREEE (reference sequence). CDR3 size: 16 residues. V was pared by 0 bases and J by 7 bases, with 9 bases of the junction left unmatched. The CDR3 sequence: CASSLDGGALGNEQFF. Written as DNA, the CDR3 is TGTGCCAGCAGCTTGGACGGGGGGGCCTTAGGGAATGAGCAGTTCTTC.

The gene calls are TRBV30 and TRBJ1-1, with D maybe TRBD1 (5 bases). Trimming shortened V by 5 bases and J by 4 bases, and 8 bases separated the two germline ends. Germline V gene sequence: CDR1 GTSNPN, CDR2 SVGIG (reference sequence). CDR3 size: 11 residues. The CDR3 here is CAWQRGTEAFF. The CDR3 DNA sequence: TGTGCCTGGCAGAGGGGCACTGAAGCTTTCTTT.

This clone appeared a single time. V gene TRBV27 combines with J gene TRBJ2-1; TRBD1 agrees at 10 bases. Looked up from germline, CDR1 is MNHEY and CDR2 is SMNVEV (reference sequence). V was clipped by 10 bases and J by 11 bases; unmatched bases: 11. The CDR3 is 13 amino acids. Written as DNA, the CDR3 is TGTGCCACTCTGGACAGGGGGGGCGTTAAGCAGTTCTTC. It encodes CATLDRGGVKQFF.

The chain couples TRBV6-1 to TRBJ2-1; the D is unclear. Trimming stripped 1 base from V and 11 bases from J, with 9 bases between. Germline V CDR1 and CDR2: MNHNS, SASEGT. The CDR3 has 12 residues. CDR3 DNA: TGTGCCAGCAGTGAAGAGGCACCAAAGCAGTTCTTC. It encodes CASSEEAPKQFF.